This T cell receptor beta chain was observed in a study of blood T cell repertoires in COVID-19 (TCRdb year 2020). With regard to the full study: Collaborator samples came from the United States, Italy and Spain and covered acute and convalescent phases of COVID-19. The material from the prospective study consisted of cDNA or gDNA derived from T cells, B-cell-depleted T cells, or PBMCs. Nearly every sample came with metadata listing a de-identified subject ID, COVID-19 status, age in years and sex. Deeply sampled blood TCRbeta repertoires from subjects exposed to, actively infected with, or recovered from COVID-19 were included in the dataset. Where available, HLA class I and class II types were obtained from metadata supplied by the sample provider rather than from assay-based typing. Samples came from the ongoing ImmuneRACE study (first 160 participants) plus 1,254 subjects from 6 global collaborators. The repertoires were released in a freely available public database meant as a resource for research on the immune response to SARS-CoV-2.

The research as a whole found: The amount of clinical and demographic metadata varied by source and participant and was provided uncurated.

Whole blood was collected in K2EDTA tubes by collaborating institutions according to the institutions' own protocols. For TCRbeta analysis, collaborator samples were shipped as frozen whole blood, as isolated PBMCs, or as DNA extracted from either sample type. As for this clone: The antigen it binds to is not known. Per-nucleotide qualities are absent, and no much larger clonotype sits a single base away.

The immunoSEQ Assay, a bias-controlled multiplex PCR, was used to amplify TCRbeta CDR3 regions from genomic DNA. The authors' pipeline ran thus. The number of nucleated cells in each sample was estimated by amplification of reference gene primers within the assay. Sequence reads were collapsed and filtered to measure the absolute abundance of every unique TCRbeta CDR3 rearrangement. For each sample, productive Simpson clonality was calculated as the square root of Simpson's diversity index over productive rearrangements. Imported from immuneACCESS, the table was reduced by TCRdb to in-frame sequences with V and J called. These copies leave out some clones; in studies compared against another copy, an unresolved V gene accounts for under half, and the cause of the remainder is not known. The V and J calls and clone size are taken from that table; D and trimming were inferred from the DNA. The sample table shows roughly 240,000 clones, and roughly 82% are seen once. The ten biggest clones cover 4.7% of the sample.

According to the germline V gene, CDR1 reads SGHRS and CDR2 reads YFSETQ. The V and J ends are trimmed by 0 bases and 0 bases, leaving 10 bases between them. Including cysteine and phenylalanine, the CDR3 has 16 amino acids. Just CDR3 DNA is preserved here, 48 bases in frame from base 1. This TCR was sampled from a woman aged 70-85 years with acute or convalescent COVID-19. What was sequenced was peripheral blood. This receptor chain uses TRBV5-1 and TRBJ2-1, with no confidently assigned D gene. The CDR3 loop reads CASSLGATSSYNEQFF. The sequence in DNA is TGCGCCAGCAGCTTGGGAGCGACCAGCTCCTACAATGAGCAGTTCTTC. When the CDR3 is completed using the reference TRBV5-1 and TRBJ2-1 genes on either side, the full variable domain is KAGVTQTPRYLIKTRGQQVTLSCSPISGHRSVSWYQQTPGQGLQFLFEYFSETQRNKGNFPGRFSGRQFSNSRSEMNVSTLELGDSALYLCASSLGATSSYNEQFFGPGTRLTVL.